In its sample, the clone carrying this T cell receptor (beta chain) was seen a few times. Its antigen is unknown. This record belongs to a study of blood T cells in healthy people across ages. The second PCR ran 7 to 11 cycles with a sample-barcoded 5' primer and J-beta primers. TCRdb re-derived calls from the 5' RACE reads in MiXCR, one entry per CDR3 protein. The sample consists of approximately 900,000 distinct CDR3 sequences, under 35% of them appearing once. This CDR3 spans 12 amino acids. The germline V gene has CDR1 KGHDR and CDR2 SFDVKD. Trimming removed 1 base from V and 4 bases from J, with 1 base in between. Findings and limits, study-wide: Donor CMV status, an unknown factor, possibly confounded changes in expanded clonotypes.

These data are also associated with another study on T cells of mothers and their children. That source notes: All RNA that had been extracted was used for cDNA synthesis at about 1.5 ug per 15 ul. The authors added sample barcodes and 2-4 random nucleotides using the M1S primer of the second PCR.

Material for sequencing was blood. This clonotype was obtained from a woman in her thirties or forties in good health. The V and J genes are TRBV24-1 and TRBJ2-1; D gene unclear. The CDR3 DNA reads as TGTGCCACCAGTGATTTATACAATGAGCAGTTCTTC. Translating it yields CATSDLYNEQFF.